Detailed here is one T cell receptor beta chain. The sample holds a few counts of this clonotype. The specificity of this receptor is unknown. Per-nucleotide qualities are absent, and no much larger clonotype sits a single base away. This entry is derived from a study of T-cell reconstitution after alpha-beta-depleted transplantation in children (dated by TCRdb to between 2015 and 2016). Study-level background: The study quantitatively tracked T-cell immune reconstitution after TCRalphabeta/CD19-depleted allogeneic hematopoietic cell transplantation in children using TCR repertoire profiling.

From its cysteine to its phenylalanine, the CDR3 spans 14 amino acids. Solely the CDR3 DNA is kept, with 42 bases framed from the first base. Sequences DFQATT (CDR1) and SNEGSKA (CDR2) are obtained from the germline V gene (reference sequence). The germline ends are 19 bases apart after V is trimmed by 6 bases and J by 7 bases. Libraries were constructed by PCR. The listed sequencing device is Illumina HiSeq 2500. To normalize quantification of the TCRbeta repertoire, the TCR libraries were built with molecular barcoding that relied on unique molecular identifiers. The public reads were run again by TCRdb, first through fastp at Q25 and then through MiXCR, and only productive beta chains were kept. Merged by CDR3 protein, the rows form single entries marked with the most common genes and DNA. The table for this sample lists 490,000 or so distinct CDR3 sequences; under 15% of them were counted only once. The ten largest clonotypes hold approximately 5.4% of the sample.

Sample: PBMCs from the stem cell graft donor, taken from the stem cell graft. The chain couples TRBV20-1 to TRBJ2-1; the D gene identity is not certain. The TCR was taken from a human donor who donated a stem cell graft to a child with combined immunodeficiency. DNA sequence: TGCAGTGCCAAGTCTGGGGTCTCCCTAAATGAGCAGTTCTTC. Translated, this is CSAKSGVSLNEQFF.